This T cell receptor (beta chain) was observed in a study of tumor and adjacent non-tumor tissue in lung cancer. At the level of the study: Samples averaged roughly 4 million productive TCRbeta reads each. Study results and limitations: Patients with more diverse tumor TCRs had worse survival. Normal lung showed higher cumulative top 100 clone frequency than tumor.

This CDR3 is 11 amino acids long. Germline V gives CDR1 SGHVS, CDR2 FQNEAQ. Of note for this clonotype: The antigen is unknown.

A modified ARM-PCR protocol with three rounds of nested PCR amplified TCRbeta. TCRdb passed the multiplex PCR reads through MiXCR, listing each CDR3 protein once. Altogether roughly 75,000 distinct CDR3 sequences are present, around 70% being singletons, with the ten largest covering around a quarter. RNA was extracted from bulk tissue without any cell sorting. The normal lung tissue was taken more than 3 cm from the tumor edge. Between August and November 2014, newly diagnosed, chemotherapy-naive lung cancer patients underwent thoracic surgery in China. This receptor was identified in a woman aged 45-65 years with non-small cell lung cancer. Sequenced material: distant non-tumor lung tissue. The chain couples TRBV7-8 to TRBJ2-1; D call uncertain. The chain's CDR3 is CESSLVDEQFF. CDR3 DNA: TGTGAAAGCAGCTTGGTAGATGAGCAGTTCTTC.